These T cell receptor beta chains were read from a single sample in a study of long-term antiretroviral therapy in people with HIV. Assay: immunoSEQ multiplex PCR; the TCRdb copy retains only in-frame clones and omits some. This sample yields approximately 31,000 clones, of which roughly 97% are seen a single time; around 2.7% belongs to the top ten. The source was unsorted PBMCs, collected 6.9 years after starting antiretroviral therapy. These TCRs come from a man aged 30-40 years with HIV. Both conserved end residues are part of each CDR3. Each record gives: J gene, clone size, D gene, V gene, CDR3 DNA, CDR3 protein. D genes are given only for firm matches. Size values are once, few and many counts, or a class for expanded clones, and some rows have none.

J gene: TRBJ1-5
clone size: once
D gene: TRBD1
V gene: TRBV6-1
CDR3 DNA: TGTGCCACCCTAACAGGGGTTGGCAATCAGCCCCAGCATTTT
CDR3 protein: CATLTGVGNQPQHF

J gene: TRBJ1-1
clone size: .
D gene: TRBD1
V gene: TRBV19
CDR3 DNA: TGTGCCAGTAGTATAGGAGGGGGCAGGGCAAACACTGAAGCTTTCTTT
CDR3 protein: CASSIGGGRANTEAFF

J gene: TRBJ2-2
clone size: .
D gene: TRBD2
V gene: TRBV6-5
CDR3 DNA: TGTGCCAGCAGTTACGGCGGGGGGCGCACCGGGGAGCTGTTTTTT
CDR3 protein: CASSYGGGRTGELFF

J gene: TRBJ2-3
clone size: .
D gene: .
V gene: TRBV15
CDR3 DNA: TGTGCCACCAGCAGCGGGAATGGGTATCGTAGAGATACGCAGTATTTT
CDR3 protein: CATSSGNGYRRDTQYF

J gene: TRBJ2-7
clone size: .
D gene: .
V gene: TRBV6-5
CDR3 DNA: TGTGCCAGCAGTTTAACGGGACCAAAGGCCTACGAGCAGTACTTC
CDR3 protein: CASSLTGPKAYEQYF

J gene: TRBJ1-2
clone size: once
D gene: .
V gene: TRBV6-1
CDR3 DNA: TGTGCCGCCCGAGGAGGGAACTATGGCTACACCTTC
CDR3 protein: CAARGGNYGYTF

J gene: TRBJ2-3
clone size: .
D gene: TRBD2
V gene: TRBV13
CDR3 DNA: TGTGCCAGCAGCCTGACTAGCGGATCGACTAGCACAGATACGCAGTATTTT
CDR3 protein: CASSLTSGSTSTDTQYF

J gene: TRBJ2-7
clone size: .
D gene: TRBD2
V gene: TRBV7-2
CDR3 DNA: TGTGCCAGCAGCCCATCTAGCGGAGCCCTTTACGAGCAGTACTTC
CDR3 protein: CASSPSSGALYEQYF

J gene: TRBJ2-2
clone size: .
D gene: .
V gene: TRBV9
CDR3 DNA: TGTGCCAGCAGCGTAGGGGGAGTCACCGGGGAGCTGTTTTTT
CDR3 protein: CASSVGGVTGELFF

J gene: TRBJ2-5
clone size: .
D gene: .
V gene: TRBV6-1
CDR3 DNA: TGTGCCAGCAGTGAAAACCCCCAAGAGACCCAGTACTTC
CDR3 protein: CASSENPQETQYF

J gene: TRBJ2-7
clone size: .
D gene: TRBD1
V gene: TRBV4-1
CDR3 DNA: TGCGCCAGCAGCCTAGGACAGGGTTACTACGAGCAGTACTTC
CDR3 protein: CASSLGQGYYEQYF

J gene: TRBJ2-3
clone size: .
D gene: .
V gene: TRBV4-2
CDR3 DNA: TGTGCCAGCAGCCAAGAAAGGGGGGCCCCAGATACGCAGTATTTT
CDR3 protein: CASSQERGAPDTQYF

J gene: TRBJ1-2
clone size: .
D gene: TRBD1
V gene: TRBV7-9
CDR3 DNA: TGTGCCAGCAGCTTGACAGGGATTAACTATGGCTACACCTTC
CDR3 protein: CASSLTGINYGYTF

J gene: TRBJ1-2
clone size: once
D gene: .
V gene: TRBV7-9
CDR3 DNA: TGTGCCAGCAGCCGAGGGGGTGACTATGGCTACACCTTC
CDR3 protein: CASSRGGDYGYTF

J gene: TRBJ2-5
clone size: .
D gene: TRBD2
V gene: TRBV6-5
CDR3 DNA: TGTGCCAGCAGTTGGCTAGCGGGGGAGCGGTTCGGGACCCAGTACTTC
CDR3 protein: CASSWLAGERFGTQYF

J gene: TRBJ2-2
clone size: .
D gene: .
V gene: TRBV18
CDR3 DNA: TGTGCCAGCTCACGAGGGGGAACCGGGGAGCTGTTTTTT
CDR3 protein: CASSRGGTGELFF

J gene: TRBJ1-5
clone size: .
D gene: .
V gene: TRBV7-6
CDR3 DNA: TGTGCCAGCAGCCCGGAACGGGGAGGGGGTCAGCCCCAGCATTTT
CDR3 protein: CASSPERGGGQPQHF

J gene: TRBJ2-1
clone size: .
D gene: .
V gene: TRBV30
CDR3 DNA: TGTGCCTGGAGTCGTGGGAATAAATACTACAATGAGCAGTTCTTC
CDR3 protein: CAWSRGNKYYNEQFF

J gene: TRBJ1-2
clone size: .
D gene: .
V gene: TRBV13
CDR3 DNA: TGTGCCAGCAGCTTAGAACAGGGTTATGGCTACACCTTC
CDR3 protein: CASSLEQGYGYTF

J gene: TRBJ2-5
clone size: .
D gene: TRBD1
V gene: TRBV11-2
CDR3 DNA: TGTGCCAGCAGCCCAACGACAGGGGAGACCCAGTACTTC
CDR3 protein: CASSPTTGETQYF

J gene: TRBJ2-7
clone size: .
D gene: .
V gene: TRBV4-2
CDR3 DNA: TGTGCCAGCAGCCAGGGTAGATACGAGCAGTACTTC
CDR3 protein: CASSQGRYEQYF

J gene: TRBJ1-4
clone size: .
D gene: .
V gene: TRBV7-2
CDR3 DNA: TGTGCCAGCAGCCATGGAGTCGGAGCTAATGAAAAACTGTTTTTT
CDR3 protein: CASSHGVGANEKLFF

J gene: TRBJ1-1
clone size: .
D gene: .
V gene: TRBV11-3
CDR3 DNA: TGTGCCAGCAGCTTACGAGGAAACACTGAAGCTTTCTTT
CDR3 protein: CASSLRGNTEAFF

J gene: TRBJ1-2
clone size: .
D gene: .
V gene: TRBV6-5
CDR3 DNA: TGTGCCAGCGGAAGGACAGAACAGGATGGCTACACCTTC
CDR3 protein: CASGRTEQDGYTF

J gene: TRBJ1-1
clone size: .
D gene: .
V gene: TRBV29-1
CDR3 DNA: TGCAGCGTTGGACCTGAAGCTTTCTTT
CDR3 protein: CSVGPEAFF

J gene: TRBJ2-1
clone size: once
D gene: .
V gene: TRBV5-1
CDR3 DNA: TGCGCCAGCAGCTCCGACCCCACCCGGTACAATGAGCAGTTCTTC
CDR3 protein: CASSSDPTRYNEQFF

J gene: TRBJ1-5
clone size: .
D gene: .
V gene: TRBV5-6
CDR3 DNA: TGTGCCAGCAGCTTGTATGCTGTAGCGGAAAATCAGCCCCAGCATTTT
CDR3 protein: CASSLYAVAENQPQHF

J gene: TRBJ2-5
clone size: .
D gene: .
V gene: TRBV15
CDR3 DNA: TGTGCCACCAGCAGAGACTTAAGGGAGACCCAGTACTTC
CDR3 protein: CATSRDLRETQYF

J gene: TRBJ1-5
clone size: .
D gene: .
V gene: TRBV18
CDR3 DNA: TGTGCCAGCTCATCCCAGCAGGGGAACCAGCCCCAGCATTTT
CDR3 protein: CASSSQQGNQPQHF

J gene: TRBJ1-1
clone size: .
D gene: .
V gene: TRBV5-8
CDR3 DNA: TGTGCCAGCAGCTTAGGAGGGAATGAAGCTTTCTTT
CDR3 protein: CASSLGGNEAFF

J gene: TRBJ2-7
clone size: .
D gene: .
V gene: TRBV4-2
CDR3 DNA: TGTGCCAGCAGCCAAGATTCGGCCAGGGTAGGTTACGAGCAGTACTTC
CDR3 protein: CASSQDSARVGYEQYF

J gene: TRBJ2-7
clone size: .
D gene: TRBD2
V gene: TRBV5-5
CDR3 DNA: TGTGCCAGCAGCCCCGGACTAGCGGGGGAAAGGGGGCAGTACTTC
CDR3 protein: CASSPGLAGERGQYF

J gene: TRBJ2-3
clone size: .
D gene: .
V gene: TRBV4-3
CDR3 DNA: TGCGCCAGCAGCCAGAACGGCGGAGGAGATACGCAGTATTTT
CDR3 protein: CASSQNGGGDTQYF

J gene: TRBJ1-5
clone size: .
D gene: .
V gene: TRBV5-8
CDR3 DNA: TGTGCCAGCAGCTACTATAGCAATCAGCCCCAGCATTTT
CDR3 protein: CASSYYSNQPQHF

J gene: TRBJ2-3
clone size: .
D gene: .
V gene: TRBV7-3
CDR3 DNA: TGTGCCAGCAGCCTTGGACAGAACACAGATACGCAGTATTTT
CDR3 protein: CASSLGQNTDTQYF

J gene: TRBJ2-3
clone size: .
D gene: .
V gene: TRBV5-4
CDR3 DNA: TGTGCCAGCAGCTTGCGTGCAGATACGCAGTATTTT
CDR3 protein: CASSLRADTQYF

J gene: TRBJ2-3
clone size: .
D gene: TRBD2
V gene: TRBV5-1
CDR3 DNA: TGCGCCAGCAGCCCTCGACTAGCGGGCCCGACCTTTCCGGATACGCAGTATTTT
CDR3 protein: CASSPRLAGPTFPDTQYF

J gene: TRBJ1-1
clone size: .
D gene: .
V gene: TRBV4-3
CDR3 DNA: TGCGCCAGCAGCCAAGGCGCCAGCCTGAACACTGAAGCTTTCTTT
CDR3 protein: CASSQGASLNTEAFF

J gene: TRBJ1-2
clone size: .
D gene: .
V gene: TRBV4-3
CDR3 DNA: TGCGCCAGCAGCTCCCGGCCGGGGGGAGGCTACACCTTC
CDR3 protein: CASSSRPGGGYTF

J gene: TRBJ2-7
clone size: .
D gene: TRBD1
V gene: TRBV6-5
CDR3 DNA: TGTGCCAGCAGTCGCGACAGGGTGAACTACGAGCAGTACTTC
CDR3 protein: CASSRDRVNYEQYF

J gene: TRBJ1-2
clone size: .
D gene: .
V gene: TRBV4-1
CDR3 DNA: TGCGCCAGCAGCCAAGGTGGGACTGACTATGGCTACACCTTC
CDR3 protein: CASSQGGTDYGYTF

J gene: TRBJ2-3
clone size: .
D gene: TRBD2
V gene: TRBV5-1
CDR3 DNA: TGCGCCAGCAGCTTGTTAGCGGGGGACACAGATACGCAGTATTTT
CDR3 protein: CASSLLAGDTDTQYF

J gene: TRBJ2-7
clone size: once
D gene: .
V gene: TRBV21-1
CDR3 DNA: TGTGCCAGCAGCGGACTGAACAGGGGGAGCTCCTACGAGCAGTACTTC
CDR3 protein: CASSGLNRGSSYEQYF

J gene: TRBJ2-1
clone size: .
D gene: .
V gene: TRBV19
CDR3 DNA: TGTGCCAGTAGTATAGATCGGAGCTCCTACAATGAGCAGTTCTTC
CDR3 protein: CASSIDRSSYNEQFF

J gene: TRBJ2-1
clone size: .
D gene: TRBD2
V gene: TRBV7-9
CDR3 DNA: TGTGCCAGCAGCTTAGGACTAGCGGGGAAAACCTACAATGAGCAGTTCTTC
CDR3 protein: CASSLGLAGKTYNEQFF

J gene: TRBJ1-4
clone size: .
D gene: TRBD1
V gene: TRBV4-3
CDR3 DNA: TGCGCCAGCAGCGTGGACAGGGCCAGTGAAAAACTGTTTTTT
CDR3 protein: CASSVDRASEKLFF

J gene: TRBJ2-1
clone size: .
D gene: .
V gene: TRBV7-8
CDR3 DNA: TGTGCCAGCAGCTTAGGGGCAGGGCCATCCTACAATGAGCAGTTCTTC
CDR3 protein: CASSLGAGPSYNEQFF

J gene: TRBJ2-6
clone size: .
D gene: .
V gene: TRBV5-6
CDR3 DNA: TGTGCCAGCAGCTTGTTTAGGGCCAACGTCCTGACTTTC
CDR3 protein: CASSLFRANVLTF

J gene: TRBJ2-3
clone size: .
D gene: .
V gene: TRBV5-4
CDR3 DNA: TGTGCCAGCAGCTTGGAGGCAGATACGCAGTATTTT
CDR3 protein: CASSLEADTQYF

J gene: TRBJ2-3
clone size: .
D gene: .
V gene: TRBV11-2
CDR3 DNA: TGTGCCAGCAGCTATACCCCTACAGATACGCAGTATTTT
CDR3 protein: CASSYTPTDTQYF

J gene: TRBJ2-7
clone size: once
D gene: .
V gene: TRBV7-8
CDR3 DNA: TGTGCCAGCAGCTTAGGGAGGGGGCCGGAGGAGCAGTACTTC
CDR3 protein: CASSLGRGPEEQYF

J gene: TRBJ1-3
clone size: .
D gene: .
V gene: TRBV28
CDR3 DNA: TGTGCCAGCAGTTTCGGAAGGGATAACACCATATATTTT
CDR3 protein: CASSFGRDNTIYF

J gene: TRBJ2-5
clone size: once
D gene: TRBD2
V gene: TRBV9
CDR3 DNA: TGTGCCAGCAGCGAAAGCCTAGCGGGAGGAGAGACCCAGTACTTC
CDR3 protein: CASSESLAGGETQYF